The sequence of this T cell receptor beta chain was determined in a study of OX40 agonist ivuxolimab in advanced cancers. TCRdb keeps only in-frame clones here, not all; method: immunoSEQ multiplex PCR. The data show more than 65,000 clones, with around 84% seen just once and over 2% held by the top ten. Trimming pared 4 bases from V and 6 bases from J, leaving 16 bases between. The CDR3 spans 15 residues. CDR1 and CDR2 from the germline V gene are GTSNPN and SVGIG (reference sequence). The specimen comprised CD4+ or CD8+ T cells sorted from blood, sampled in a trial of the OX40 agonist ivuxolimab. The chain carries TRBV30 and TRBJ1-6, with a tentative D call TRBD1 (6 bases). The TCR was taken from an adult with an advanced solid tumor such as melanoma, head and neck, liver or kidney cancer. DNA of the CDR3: TGTGCCTGGACCGTACTAACAGGGCGTAATTCACCCCTCCACTTT. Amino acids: CAWTVLTGRNSPLHF.